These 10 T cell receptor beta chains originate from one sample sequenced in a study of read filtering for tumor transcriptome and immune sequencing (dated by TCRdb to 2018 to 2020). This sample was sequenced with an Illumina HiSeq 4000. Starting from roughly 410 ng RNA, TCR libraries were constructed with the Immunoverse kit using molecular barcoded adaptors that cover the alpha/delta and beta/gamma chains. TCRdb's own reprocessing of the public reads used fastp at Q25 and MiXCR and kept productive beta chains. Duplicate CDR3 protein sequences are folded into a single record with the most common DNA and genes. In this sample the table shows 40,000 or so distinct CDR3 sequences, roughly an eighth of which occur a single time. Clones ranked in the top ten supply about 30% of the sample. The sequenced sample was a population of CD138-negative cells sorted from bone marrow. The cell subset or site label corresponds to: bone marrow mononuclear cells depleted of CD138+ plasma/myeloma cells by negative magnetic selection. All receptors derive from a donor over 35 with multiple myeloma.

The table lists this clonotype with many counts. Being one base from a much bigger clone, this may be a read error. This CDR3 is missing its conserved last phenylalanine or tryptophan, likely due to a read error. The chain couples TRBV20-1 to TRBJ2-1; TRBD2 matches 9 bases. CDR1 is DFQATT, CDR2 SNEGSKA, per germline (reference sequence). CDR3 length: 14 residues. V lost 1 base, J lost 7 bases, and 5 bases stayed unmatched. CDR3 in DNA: TGCAGTGCTAGAGTGGGCGGGAGGGGAAATGAGCAGTTCATC. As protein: CSARVGGRGNEQFI.

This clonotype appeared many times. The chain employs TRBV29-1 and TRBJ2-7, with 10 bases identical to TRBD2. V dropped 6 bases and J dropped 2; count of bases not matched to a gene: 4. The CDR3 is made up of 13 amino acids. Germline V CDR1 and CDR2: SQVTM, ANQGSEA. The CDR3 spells CSVRTSGTYEQYF. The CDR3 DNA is TGCAGCGTCCGGACTAGCGGCACCTACGAGCAGTACTTC.

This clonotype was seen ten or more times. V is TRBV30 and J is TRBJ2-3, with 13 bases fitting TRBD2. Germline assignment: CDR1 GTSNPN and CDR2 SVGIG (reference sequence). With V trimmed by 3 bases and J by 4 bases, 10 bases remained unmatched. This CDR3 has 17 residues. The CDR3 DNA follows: TGTGCCTGGAGAGGGGGGACTAGCGGGATGGCGGCAGATACGCAGTATTTT. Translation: CAWRGGTSGMAADTQYF.

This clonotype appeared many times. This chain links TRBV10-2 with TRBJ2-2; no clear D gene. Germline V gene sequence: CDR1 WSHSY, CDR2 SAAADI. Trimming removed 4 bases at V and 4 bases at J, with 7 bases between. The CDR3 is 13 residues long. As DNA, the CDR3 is TGCGCCAGCAGTGTGAACCCCACCGGGGAGCTGTTTTTT. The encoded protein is CASSVNPTGELFF.

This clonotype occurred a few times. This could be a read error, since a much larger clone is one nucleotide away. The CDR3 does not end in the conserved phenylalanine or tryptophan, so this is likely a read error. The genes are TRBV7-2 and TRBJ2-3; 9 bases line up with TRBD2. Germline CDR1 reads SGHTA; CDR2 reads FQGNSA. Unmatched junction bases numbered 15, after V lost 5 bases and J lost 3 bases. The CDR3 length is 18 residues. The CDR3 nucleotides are TGTGCCAGCAGCCCGCGTGGTTGGCGGGAGGGCCTTACAGATACGCAGTATTCT. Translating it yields CASSPRGWREGLTDTQYS.

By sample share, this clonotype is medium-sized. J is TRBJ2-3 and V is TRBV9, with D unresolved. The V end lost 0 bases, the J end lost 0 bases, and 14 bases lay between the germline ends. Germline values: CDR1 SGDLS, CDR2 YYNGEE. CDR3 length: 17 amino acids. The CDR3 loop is CASSVEVALASTDTQYF. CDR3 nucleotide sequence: TGTGCCAGCAGCGTAGAAGTGGCGTTGGCTAGCACAGATACGCAGTATTTT.

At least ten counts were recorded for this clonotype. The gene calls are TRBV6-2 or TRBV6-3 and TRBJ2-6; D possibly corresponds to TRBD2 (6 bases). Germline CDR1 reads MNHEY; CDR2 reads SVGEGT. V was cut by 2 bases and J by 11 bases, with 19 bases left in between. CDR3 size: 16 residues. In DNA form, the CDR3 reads TGTGCCAGCAGTTACCCGGGAGCCTCCGGGTCTCACGTCCTGACTTTC. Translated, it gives CASSYPGASGSHVLTF.

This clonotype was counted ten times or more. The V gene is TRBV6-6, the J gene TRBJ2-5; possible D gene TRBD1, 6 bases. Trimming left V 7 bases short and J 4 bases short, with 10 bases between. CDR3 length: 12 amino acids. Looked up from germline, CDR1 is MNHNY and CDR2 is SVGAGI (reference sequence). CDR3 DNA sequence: TGTGCCAGCACCACACAGGGAGAGACCCAGTACTTC. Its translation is CASTTQGETQYF.

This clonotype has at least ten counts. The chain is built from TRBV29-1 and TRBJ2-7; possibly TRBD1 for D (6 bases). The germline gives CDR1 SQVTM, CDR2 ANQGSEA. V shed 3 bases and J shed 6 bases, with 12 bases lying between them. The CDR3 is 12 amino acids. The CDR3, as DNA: TGCAGCGTTGATCGCACAGGGTCCGAGCAGTACTTC. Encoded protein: CSVDRTGSEQYF.

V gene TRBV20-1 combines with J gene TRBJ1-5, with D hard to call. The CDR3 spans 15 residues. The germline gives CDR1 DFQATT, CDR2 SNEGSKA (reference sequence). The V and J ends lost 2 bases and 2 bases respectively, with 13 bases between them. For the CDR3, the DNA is TGCAGTGCTAGACCTTTCCAGGAGGGCAATCAGCCCCAGCATTTT. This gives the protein CSARPFQEGNQPQHF.